This T cell receptor (beta chain) emerged from a study of shared clonotypes between healthy human individuals. Across the study: CD4 naive and memory got three plates each, CD8 naive two, CD8 memory one.

Every contributor of samples was a Caucasian grown-up residing in Nashville, Tennessee. CD4+ cells yielded CD45RA+ naive and CD45RA-negative memory subsets. V was cut by 1 base and J by 0 bases, with 7 bases left in between. Looked up from germline, CDR1 is SGHRS and CDR2 is YFSETQ. The CDR3 covers 14 residues. Assay: immunoSEQ multiplex PCR; the TCRdb copy retains only in-frame clones and omits some. The sample has a few million clones, around 90% seen once. The sequencing sample was made of naive CD4+ T cells sorted from blood. Subset in this sample: CD45RA+ positively selected. The sequence derives from a man between 18 and 35 years old in good health. This chain uses TRBV5-1 with TRBJ1-1; D remains ambiguous. CDR3 nucleotides: TGCGCCAGCAGCTTGACACCTATGAACACTGAAGCTTTCTTT. Translating gives CASSLTPMNTEAFF.